Below, 8 T cell receptor beta chains from the same sample are listed, as sequenced in a study of blood T cell repertoires in COVID-19. Assay used: immunoSEQ multiplex PCR; TCRdb lists only in-frame clones, some missing. The data contain about 130,000 clones, around 85% of them seen just once; the ten biggest clones take up more than 2.5%. Sequencing was performed on peripheral blood. The receptors were gathered from an elderly woman with acute or convalescent COVID-19.

The gene calls are TRBV6-5 and TRBJ1-1; maybe TRBD1 (6 bases). V was pared by 4 bases and J by 7 bases, with 19 bases between. Germline CDR1 and CDR2: MNHEY and SVGAGI. This CDR3 contains 15 residues. CDR3 region: CASSSHSTGLGEAFF. In DNA form, the CDR3 reads TGTGCCAGCAGTTCACACTCCACAGGGTTGGGTGAAGCTTTCTTT.

This chain joins TRBV9 and TRBJ1-2; 10 bases align to TRBD1. This CDR3 is built from 18 residues. Unmatched junction bases numbered 12, after V lost 1 base and J lost 3 bases. From germline, CDR1 is SGDLS and CDR2 YYNGEE. CDR3 sequence (DNA): TGTGCCAGCAGCGTATCGGAGACAGGGGGCGAATTCTACTATGGCTACACCTTC. Amino acids: CASSVSETGGEFYYGYTF. Full variable domain (rest looked up from reference TRBV9 and TRBJ1-2): DSGVTQTPKHLITATGQRVTLRCSPRSGDLSVYWYQQSLDQGLQFLIQYYNGEERAKGNILERFSAQQFPDLHSELNLSSLELGDSALYFCASSVSETGGEFYYGYTFGSGTRLTVV.

The chain couples TRBV6-2 or TRBV6-3 to TRBJ1-5; D is undetermined. The CDR3 consists of 13 residues. The V gene lost 2 bases and the J gene lost 2 bases, with 4 bases spanning the gap. Germline CDR1 MNHEY, CDR2 SVGEGT. CDR3 amino acids: CASSYQGNQPQHF. CDR3 sequence (DNA): TGTGCCAGCAGTTACCAGGGCAATCAGCCCCAGCATTTT.

This chain uses TRBV3-1 (or the pseudogene TRBV3-2) with TRBJ2-5; D is undetermined. The CDR3 is made up of 14 amino acids. Germline V lookup: CDR1 LGHDT, CDR2 YNNKEL (reference sequence). V gave up 1 base and J gave up 1 base, with 7 bases separating them. CDR3 sequence reads: CASSQAALQETQYF. For the CDR3, the DNA is TGTGCCAGCAGCCAAGCAGCGCTCCAAGAGACCCAGTACTTC.

V is TRBV5-6 and J is TRBJ1-1; D might be TRBD1 (6 bases). The CDR3 contains 15 residues. Trimming left V 4 bases short and J 5 bases short, with 18 bases between. Per germline, CDR1 SGHDT and CDR2 YYEEEE. This chain's CDR3 is CASSRGQTPSTEAFF. CDR3 coding DNA: TGTGCCAGCAGCCGAGGACAGACACCGAGTACTGAAGCTTTCTTT.

The table lists this clone with a count of one. V and J are TRBV19 and TRBJ1-1; 9 bases line up with TRBD1. Trimming at V came to 10 bases and at J to 0 bases, leaving 9 bases not matched to a gene. Germline CDR1 LNHDA, CDR2 SQIVND (reference sequence). The CDR3 has 15 amino acids. CDR3: CATAGTGYLNTEAFF. The CDR3 bases are TGTGCCACCGCCGGGACAGGGTATCTGAACACTGAAGCTTTCTTT.

The chain couples TRBV7-9 to TRBJ2-1, with a tentative D call TRBD2 (6 bases). Germline lookup yields CDR1 SEHNR and CDR2 FQNEAQ (reference sequence). The CDR3 runs to 14 residues. Trimming shortened V by 0 bases and J by 5 bases, and 8 bases separated the two germline ends. The CDR3 DNA reads TGTGCCAGCAGCTTAGCAGGAGGGGACAATGAGCAGTTCTTC. This codes for CASSLAGGDNEQFF.

This clone came up once. The V call is TRBV5-1, the J call TRBJ2-5; 13 nucleotides match TRBD2. The trim removed 4 bases at V and 2 bases at J, leaving 5 bases unmatched. Germline CDR1 reads SGHRS; CDR2 reads YFSETQ. This CDR3 spans 16 amino acids. This CDR3 reads CASSPRLAGGQETQYF. CDR3 nucleotide sequence: TGCGCCAGCAGCCCCCGACTAGCGGGGGGACAAGAGACCCAGTACTTC.